Shown below are 30 T cell receptor beta chains from a single sample sequenced in a study of T cell changes during pregnancy in multiple sclerosis. Sequenced by immunoSEQ multiplex PCR; TCRdb stores in-frame clones only, minus some. The table shows around 100,000 clones, with roughly 90% occurring only once. The sample in question was peripheral blood, obtained in the third trimester of pregnancy. The receptor set was obtained from a female donor with multiple sclerosis, enrolled in a pregnancy study.

The rearrangement joins TRBV25-1 to TRBJ2-2, with 10 bases lining up with TRBD2. The CDR3 sequence is 16 residues long. The ends lost 7 bases at V and 4 bases at J; junction bases unmatched: 9. The germline V gene has CDR1 MGHDK and CDR2 SYGVNS. CDR3 in DNA: TGTGCCAGCAAGCCTCCGGGACTAGCGACCACCGGGGAGCTGTTTTTT. Its protein product is CASKPPGLATTGELFF.

This clone was detected only once. V is TRBV19 and J is TRBJ2-5; D perhaps matches TRBD1 (6 bases). The length of the CDR3 is 13 residues. The V gene lost 2 bases and the J gene lost 5 bases, with 9 bases spanning the gap. Germline V lookup: CDR1 LNHDA, CDR2 SQIVND (reference sequence). CDR3 protein: CASSIQGQETQYF. CDR3 nucleotide sequence: TGTGCCAGTAGTATACAGGGGCAGGAGACCCAGTACTTC. Based on the CDR3 plus reference TRBV19 and TRBJ2-5, the full variable domain is DGGITQSPKYLFRKEGQNVTLSCEQNLNHDAMYWYRQDPGQGLRLIYYSQIVNDFQKGDIAEGYSVSREKKESFPLTVTSAQKNPTAFYLCASSIQGQETQYFGPGTRLLVL.

This chain uses TRBV7-9 with TRBJ2-1; TRBD2 matches at 9 bases. Germline V gene data show CDR1 as SEHNR and CDR2 as FQNEAQ (reference sequence). This CDR3 spans 16 amino acids. Trimming cost V 5 bases and J 3 bases; bases outside gene matches: 8. CDR3 amino acids: CASSIVGSGGYNEQFF. The CDR3 DNA reads TGTGCCAGCAGCATCGTGGGTAGCGGGGGCTACAATGAGCAGTTCTTC.

The J gene is TRBJ2-7, the V gene TRBV4-1; no clear D gene. The CDR3 spans 15 residues. V lost 2 bases and J lost 0, with 11 bases in between. The V gene's germline CDR1 is MGHRA and CDR2 YSYEKL. CDR3 region: CASSQTDTSSYEQYF. DNA of the CDR3: TGCGCCAGCAGCCAAACTGACACGAGCTCCTACGAGCAGTACTTC.

The genes are TRBV5-1 and TRBJ2-3, with a tentative D call TRBD2 (7 bases). The CDR3 spans 18 residues. V dropped 2 bases and J dropped 2 bases, with 21 bases sitting between them. Germline CDR1 is SGHRS and CDR2 is YFSETQ. The CDR3 here is CASSLGGALGHFTDTQYF. CDR3 nucleotides: TGCGCCAGCAGCTTAGGGGGGGCACTAGGCCATTTCACAGATACGCAGTATTTT.

The chain has TRBV18 and TRBJ2-1; maybe TRBD1 (5 bases). Looked up from germline, CDR1 is KGHSH and CDR2 is LQKENI. Trimming removed 4 bases from V and 0 bases from J, with 10 bases in between. This CDR3 spans 15 amino acids. DNA for the CDR3: TGTGCCAGCTCACTACAGGATCCCTCCTACAATGAGCAGTTCTTC. Its protein is CASSLQDPSYNEQFF.

The rearrangement joins TRBV27 to TRBJ2-7, with D perhaps matching TRBD2 (6 bases). Trimming removed 5 bases at V and 6 bases at J, with 14 bases between. The length of the CDR3 is 13 residues. From germline, CDR1 is MNHEY and CDR2 SMNVEV (reference sequence). The CDR3 region is CASSRKGEVEQYF. CDR3 DNA: TGTGCCAGCAGTAGAAAAGGGGAGGTCGAGCAGTACTTC.

The CDR3 sequence: CASSPGAGDVSYEQYF. The CDR3 nucleotides are TGTGCCAGCAGTCCCGGGGCGGGGGACGTCTCCTACGAGCAGTACTTC. The V and J genes are TRBV6-6 and TRBJ2-7; 7 bases agree with TRBD2. The germline gives CDR1 MNHNY, CDR2 SVGAGI (reference sequence). The CDR3 runs to 16 residues. V lost 5 bases, J lost 0 bases, and 10 bases stayed unmatched.

V and J are TRBV5-1 and TRBJ2-5, with D unresolved. The V gene's germline CDR1 is SGHRS and CDR2 YFSETQ. V shed 0 bases and J shed 5 bases, with 5 bases lying between them. This CDR3 is 12 amino acids long. The CDR3 sequence: CASSLAMETQYF. The CDR3 DNA is TGCGCCAGCAGCTTGGCCATGGAGACCCAGTACTTC.

V gene TRBV13 combines with J gene TRBJ2-5; 10 bases map to TRBD2. Per the germline V gene, CDR1 is PRHDT and CDR2 is FYEKMQ (reference sequence). V shed 6 bases, J shed 5 bases, and the junction held 9 bases outside the gene matches. This CDR3 is 15 amino acids long. The CDR3 coding sequence is TGTGCCAGCAGTTATGGACTAGCGGTAGCGGAGACCCAGTACTTC. Amino acids: CASSYGLAVAETQYF.

V and J are TRBV9 and TRBJ2-2; TRBD1 matches 11 bases. CDR3 length equals 16 residues. Germline loops: CDR1 SGDLS, CDR2 YYNGEE. J lost 7 bases, V lost 2 bases, and 7 bases had no gene match. CDR3 region: CASSVLDRGRSGELFF. CDR3 nucleotide sequence: TGTGCCAGCAGCGTGTTGGACAGGGGGCGGAGCGGGGAGCTGTTTTTT. The whole variable domain, remainder taken from reference TRBV9 and TRBJ2-2, is DSGVTQTPKHLITATGQRVTLRCSPRSGDLSVYWYQQSLDQGLQFLIQYYNGEERAKGNILERFSAQQFPDLHSELNLSSLELGDSALYFCASSVLDRGRSGELFFGEGSRLTVL.

The V and J genes are TRBV7-9 and TRBJ1-6; tentatively, D is TRBD1 (5 bases). V shed 7 bases and J shed 5 bases, with 12 bases lying between them. The CDR3 is 14 residues long. Germline lookup yields CDR1 SEHNR and CDR2 FQNEAQ (reference sequence). The CDR3 region has the DNA TGTGCCAGCACCTCGGCGACAGATAATTCACCCCTCCACTTT. It codes for CASTSATDNSPLHF.

J is TRBJ1-1 and V is TRBV19; 7 nucleotides align to TRBD1. V lost 1 base, J lost 9 bases, and 8 bases stayed unmatched. Germline V gene lookup returns CDR1 LNHDA and CDR2 SQIVND (reference sequence). There are 14 residues in the CDR3. CDR3 sequence reads: CASSIAGAGGKAFF. CDR3 DNA sequence: TGTGCCAGTAGTATAGCGGGGGCAGGGGGTAAAGCTTTCTTT.

The rearrangement links TRBV15 to TRBJ1-2; D call uncertain. The germline V gene has CDR1 LNHNV and CDR2 YYDKDF (reference sequence). CDR3 length: 16 residues. The ends were cut back, 2 bases at V and 0 bases at J, with 13 bases in the middle. The DNA for the CDR3 is TGTGCCACCAGCAGATTCCATGGCACAGCTAACTATGGCTACACCTTC. This gives the protein CATSRFHGTANYGYTF.

This chain uses TRBV9 with TRBJ2-2; 8 bases fit TRBD2. The CDR3 runs to 15 residues. Germline lookup yields CDR1 SGDLS and CDR2 YYNGEE. V gave up 0 bases and J gave up 4 bases; unmatched junction bases: 2. CDR3 region: CASSVAGTSTGELFF. The CDR3, as DNA: TGTGCCAGCAGCGTAGCCGGGACTAGCACCGGGGAGCTGTTTTTT.

The chain carries TRBV6-1 and TRBJ1-1; perhaps TRBD1 as D (5 bases). Looked up from germline, CDR1 is MNHNS and CDR2 is SASEGT. Trimming shortened V by 6 bases and J by 5 bases, and 16 bases separated the two germline ends. The CDR3 has 14 amino acids. In DNA form, the CDR3 reads TGTGCCAGCAGCAAGGGGAACTCCTGGACTGAAGCTTTCTTT. Translated, it gives CASSKGNSWTEAFF.

The chain couples TRBV15 to TRBJ1-5, with D maybe TRBD1 (5 bases). The ends were cut back, 0 bases at V and 2 bases at J, with 14 bases in the middle. Per germline, CDR1 LNHNV and CDR2 YYDKDF (reference sequence). The CDR3 consists of 17 residues. The CDR3 DNA is TGTGCCACCAGCAGAGAGCGATCGGGGGGGGGCAATCAGCCCCAGCATTTT. This gives the protein CATSRERSGGGNQPQHF.

This chain uses TRBV6-5 with TRBJ2-1; the D gene is possibly TRBD2 (5 bases). The CDR3 extends over 15 amino acids. The germline V gene has CDR1 MNHEY and CDR2 SVGAGI. The V end lost 0 bases, the J end lost 7 bases, and 13 bases lay between the germline ends. The CDR3 loop is CASSYSRVAANEQFF. DNA of the CDR3: TGTGCCAGCAGTTACTCGAGGGTGGCGGCGAATGAGCAGTTCTTC.

V is TRBV11-2 and J is TRBJ1-1, with 10 nucleotides matching TRBD1. The V and J ends lost 8 bases and 6 bases, in that order; junction bases with no gene match: 9. CDR3 size: 14 residues. Germline V lookup: CDR1 SGHAT, CDR2 FQNNGV. DNA for the CDR3: TGTGCCAGCGGACAGGGGGGCGCGAGCTCTGAAGCTTTCTTT. Encoded protein: CASGQGGASSEAFF.

V and J are TRBV10-3 and TRBJ2-5; a possible D gene is TRBD2 (6 bases). Trimming took off 2 bases at V and 5 bases at J, with 12 bases between the two ends. The CDR3 loop spans 14 amino acids. The germline V gene encodes CDR1 ENHRY and CDR2 SYGVKD. This CDR3 reads CAISEGGGGETQYF. The CDR3 nucleotides are TGTGCCATCAGTGAGGGGGGAGGAGGGGAGACCCAGTACTTC.

This clone was observed once. The chain uses TRBV9 and TRBJ2-1; 10 bases line up with TRBD2. Germline CDR1 and CDR2: SGDLS and YYNGEE. The J segment lost 9 bases and the V segment lost 0 bases, leaving 6 bases of the junction unmatched. This CDR3 comprises 15 residues. CDR3 coding DNA: TGTGCCAGCAGCGTAGGGGGTAGCGGGGGGCCTGAGCAGTTCTTC. Its protein is CASSVGGSGGPEQFF.

For the CDR3, the DNA is TGTGCCAGCAGCGTAGACCCCAGGCAGGGGGCCCACGAGCAGTACTTC. Translating gives CASSVDPRQGAHEQYF. The gene calls are TRBV9 and TRBJ2-7; 8 bases are a match to TRBD1. The CDR3 has 16 residues. From germline, CDR1 is SGDLS and CDR2 YYNGEE. V lost 0 bases and J lost 5; bases outside the gene matches: 10.

The J gene is TRBJ2-4, the V gene TRBV6-6; D is possibly TRBD1 (7 bases). Germline CDR1 reads MNHNY; CDR2 reads SVGAGI (reference sequence). The CDR3 covers 16 residues. Trimming took 2 bases from V and 1 from J, leaving 12 bases between them. CDR3 amino acids: CASSYRSGGAKNIQYF. DNA of the CDR3: TGTGCCAGCAGTTACCGGTCAGGGGGGGCCAAAAACATTCAGTACTTC.

This clone was seen a single time. The chain has TRBV19 and TRBJ2-3, with 9 nucleotides matching TRBD1. The ends lost 6 bases at V and 6 bases at J; junction bases unmatched: 4. The CDR3 length is 13 residues. Germline V gene sequence: CDR1 LNHDA, CDR2 SQIVND (reference sequence). The CDR3 DNA follows: TGTGCCAGTAGGGACAGGGGAGGGGATACGCAGTATTTT. Its protein product is CASRDRGGDTQYF.

The chain recombines TRBV18 with TRBJ2-1; 8 bases fit TRBD2. V dropped 6 bases and J dropped 4; count of bases not matched to a gene: 8. Germline-derived CDR1 and CDR2 are KGHSH and LQKENI. This CDR3 has 15 residues. CDR3 in DNA: TGTGCCAGCTCCCGCAGCGGGAGCAGGTACAATGAGCAGTTCTTC. It is translated as CASSRSGSRYNEQFF.

This chain links TRBV6-6 with TRBJ2-7; the match to TRBD1 covers 9 bases. Germline CDR1 MNHNY, CDR2 SVGAGI (reference sequence). Losses at the gene ends were 2 bases for V and 2 bases for J; bases not matched to a gene: 4. The CDR3 contains 15 residues. The CDR3 sequence: CASSYTGTGTYEQYF. In DNA, the CDR3 is TGTGCCAGCAGTTACACCGGGACAGGGACCTACGAGCAGTACTTC.

The rearrangement joins TRBV5-1 to TRBJ1-5, with 7 bases identical to TRBD1. J lost 2 bases, V lost 4 bases, and 6 bases had no gene match. CDR1 is SGHRS, CDR2 YFSETQ, per germline. CDR3 length: 15 residues. In DNA form, the CDR3 reads TGCGCCAGCAGCGTAACAGGGGTCGGCAATCAGCCCCAGCATTTT. Its translation: CASSVTGVGNQPQHF.

The chain combines TRBV30 with TRBJ2-1, with D perhaps matching TRBD2 (7 bases). V dropped 0 bases and J dropped 8 bases, with 11 bases sitting between them. CDR3 size: 13 residues. The germline V gene has CDR1 GTSNPN and CDR2 SVGIG (reference sequence). This CDR3 is CAWSVRRGHEQFF. The CDR3 region has the DNA TGTGCCTGGAGTGTACGGCGGGGGCATGAGCAGTTCTTC.

The V gene is TRBV6-1, the J gene TRBJ1-1; 9 bases align to TRBD1. Germline V gene lookup returns CDR1 MNHNS and CDR2 SASEGT. J was trimmed by 4 bases and V by 6 bases; bases with no gene match: 9. The CDR3 runs 15 residues. CDR3 in DNA: TGTGCCAGCAGCGCTAACAGGGGGCGAATCACTGAAGCTTTCTTT. It yields the protein CASSANRGRITEAFF.

V gene TRBV5-5 combines with J gene TRBJ1-4; D remains unclear. V was shortened by 2 bases and J by 8 bases, with 13 bases between the two germline ends. The CDR3 has 14 amino acids. Per the germline V gene, CDR1 is SGHKS and CDR2 is YYEKEE (reference sequence). CDR3 coding DNA: TGTGCCAGCAGCTTTCTAGGCGGCGGGGAAAAACTGTTTTTT. This translates into CASSFLGGGEKLFF.